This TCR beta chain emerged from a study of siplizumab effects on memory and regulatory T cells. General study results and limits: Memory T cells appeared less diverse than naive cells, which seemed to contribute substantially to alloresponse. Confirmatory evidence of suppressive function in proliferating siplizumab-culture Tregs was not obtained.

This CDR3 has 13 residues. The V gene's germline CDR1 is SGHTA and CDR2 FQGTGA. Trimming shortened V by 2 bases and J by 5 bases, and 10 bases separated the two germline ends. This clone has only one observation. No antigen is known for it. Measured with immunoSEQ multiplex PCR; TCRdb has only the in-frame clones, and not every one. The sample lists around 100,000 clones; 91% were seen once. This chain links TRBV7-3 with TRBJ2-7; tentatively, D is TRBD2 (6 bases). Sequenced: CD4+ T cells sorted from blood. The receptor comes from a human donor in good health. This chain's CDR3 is CASSLSGLHEQYF. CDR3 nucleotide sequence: TGTGCCAGCAGCTTATCGGGACTCCACGAGCAGTACTTC.